Shown below are 8 T cell receptor beta chains from a single sample sequenced in a study of T cells after yellow fever vaccination. TCRdb analysed the 5' RACE reads with MiXCR anew, one entry per CDR3 protein. The data show hundreds of thousands of distinct CDR3 sequences, roughly an eighth seen once. Here the sequenced sample was CD4+ T cells sorted from PBMCs, taken 15 days after the yellow fever booster vaccination. Every receptor here comes from a man between 18 and 29 years old who received the YFV17D yellow fever vaccine.

This clonotype was seen a few times. The chain recombines TRBV10-3 with TRBJ2-3, with 7 nucleotides matching TRBD2. CDR3 length: 15 residues. The V gene's germline CDR1 is ENHRY and CDR2 SYGVKD. The ends lost 3 bases at V and 2 bases at J; junction bases unmatched: 5. CDR3 bases: TGTGCCATCAGTGAAAGCGGGGCCGACACAGATACGCAGTATTTT. Translating it yields CAISESGADTDTQYF.

The chain uses TRBV12-3 or TRBV12-4 and TRBJ1-6; TRBD1 aligns across 8 bases. This CDR3 region has 12 residues. Germline trimming cut 5 bases from V and 14 bases from J; bases unmatched to any gene: 5. DNA of the CDR3: TGTGCCAGCAGTACGCAGGGGGCAACCCTCCACTTT. Translation: CASSTQGATLHF.

This clonotype was found a few times. The chain employs TRBV5-4 and TRBJ2-1; 11 nucleotides agree with TRBD2. This CDR3 comprises 17 residues. The V gene's germline CDR1 is SGHNT and CDR2 YYREEE (reference sequence). The V and J ends lost 0 bases and 4 bases, in that order; junction bases with no gene match: 6. CDR3 loop: CASSLAGGLAGYNEQFF. The CDR3 DNA is TGTGCCAGCAGCTTGGCCGGAGGACTAGCGGGTTACAATGAGCAGTTCTTC.

This clonotype was seen a single time. The CDR3 sequence is CASSPHRVSNQPQHF. The DNA for the CDR3 is TGTGCCAGCAGCCCCCACAGGGTAAGCAATCAGCCCCAGCATTTT. The gene calls are TRBV7-8 and TRBJ1-5; TRBD1 is a possible D gene (6 bases). Looked up from germline, CDR1 is SGHVS and CDR2 is FQNEAQ. This CDR3 is built from 15 residues. The V end was cut by 5 bases, the J end by 1 base, with 12 bases between.

This clonotype was counted between two and nine times. The V and J genes are TRBV9 and TRBJ2-3; D is unclear. Trimming removed 2 bases at V and 6 bases at J, with 7 bases between. CDR3 length equals 12 residues. Germline CDR1 and CDR2: SGDLS and YYNGEE. The DNA for the CDR3 is TGTGCCAGCAGCGTGGGATTCGATACGCAGTATTTT. This translates into CASSVGFDTQYF.

This clonotype was observed a handful of times. The rearrangement links TRBV9 to TRBJ2-5, with 11 positions matching TRBD2. The germline CDR1 and CDR2 sequences are SGDLS and YYNGEE. After removal of 4 bases from V and 0 bases from J, the junction contained 5 bases not matched to a gene. The CDR3 has 16 residues. The CDR3 DNA follows: TGTGCCAGCAGCCCGCGACTAGCGGGGTACCAAGAGACCCAGTACTTC. Translating gives CASSPRLAGYQETQYF.

J is TRBJ2-3 and V is TRBV11-2; 7 bases fit TRBD2. Germline V lookup: CDR1 SGHAT, CDR2 FQNNGV. This CDR3 comprises 17 residues. The V gene end was trimmed by 4 bases and the J gene end by 0 bases; junction bases not matched to a gene: 10. The CDR3 protein is CASSSGQAGPSTDTQYF. CDR3 nucleotides: TGTGCCAGCAGCTCGGGTCAAGCGGGGCCTAGCACAGATACGCAGTATTTT.

This clonotype was counted between two and nine times. This chain connects TRBV15 to TRBJ1-4; no firm D call. Germline V gene lookup returns CDR1 LNHNV and CDR2 YYDKDF (reference sequence). This CDR3 has 18 residues. The germline V and J ends were trimmed by 1 base and 4 bases, with 19 bases remaining between them. CDR3 sequence reads: CATSRVAAPGVYNEKLFF. The CDR3 bases are TGTGCCACCAGCAGAGTGGCAGCCCCCGGAGTTTATAATGAAAAACTGTTTTTT.